A selection of T cell receptor beta chains follows, all from one sample in a study of blood T cell repertoires in COVID-19. Profiling relied on immunoSEQ multiplex PCR, and the TCRdb table lists in-frame clones only, not all of them. This sample has roughly 450,000 clones, with 90% found just once. The specimen was PBMCs or T cells enriched from blood (not recorded which). All receptors derive from a man younger than 35 who had recovered from COVID-19. CDR3s include the opening cysteine and the closing phenylalanine or tryptophan. The order of the fields is clone size, V gene, D gene, J gene, CDR3 DNA, CDR3 protein. A D gene is named only where the DNA matches it firmly. Clone size is shown for a subset of rows, as once, few, many or a class of expanded clone.

abundance: .
v_gene: TRBV9
d_gene: TRBD1
j_gene: TRBJ2-3
CDR3nt: TGTGCCAGCAGCTTCTCGGACAGGGGGCCAGATACGCAGTATTTT
CDR3aa: CASSFSDRGPDTQYF

abundance: few
v_gene: TRBV25-1
d_gene: .
j_gene: TRBJ1-1
CDR3nt: TGTGCCAGCAGTGTACAGGGCATGGCTTTCTTT
CDR3aa: CASSVQGMAFF

abundance: .
v_gene: TRBV30
d_gene: TRBD2
j_gene: TRBJ2-1
CDR3nt: TGTGCCTGGAGTGTAGGGACTAGCTACAATGAGCAGTTCTTC
CDR3aa: CAWSVGTSYNEQFF

abundance: .
v_gene: TRBV5-4
d_gene: .
j_gene: TRBJ2-7
CDR3nt: TGTGCCAGCAGCCCCGGGCGCGGGTTTGGGTCACACGAGCAGTACTTC
CDR3aa: CASSPGRGFGSHEQYF

abundance: .
v_gene: TRBV5-5
d_gene: TRBD1
j_gene: TRBJ1-1
CDR3nt: TGTGCCAGCAGCTTGAACGGACAGGGTTGGGGTGAAGCTTTCTTT
CDR3aa: CASSLNGQGWGEAFF

abundance: .
v_gene: TRBV30
d_gene: .
j_gene: TRBJ1-6
CDR3nt: TGTGCCTGGAGGGACACCCACAATTCACCCCTCCACTTT
CDR3aa: CAWRDTHNSPLHF

abundance: once
v_gene: TRBV5-5
d_gene: .
j_gene: TRBJ1-6
CDR3nt: TGTGCCAGCAGCTATAGAGCTGAGGATTCACCCCTCCACTTT
CDR3aa: CASSYRAEDSPLHF

abundance: .
v_gene: TRBV5-1
d_gene: .
j_gene: TRBJ1-1
CDR3nt: TGCGCCAGCAGCGCGACCCAAGGCGGTACTGAAGCTTTCTTT
CDR3aa: CASSATQGGTEAFF

abundance: .
v_gene: TRBV6-1
d_gene: TRBD1
j_gene: TRBJ1-2
CDR3nt: TGTGCCAGCAGTGAGGGGGACAGTGATGTCTACACCTTC
CDR3aa: CASSEGDSDVYTF

abundance: .
v_gene: TRBV30
d_gene: .
j_gene: TRBJ1-4
CDR3nt: TGTGCCTGGAGTCTCCGGGAGGGAGGACTGTTTTTT
CDR3aa: CAWSLREGGLFF

abundance: .
v_gene: TRBV5-1
d_gene: TRBD1
j_gene: TRBJ2-1
CDR3nt: TGCGCCAGCAGCCCGGACAGGGTGAATGAGCAGTTCTTC
CDR3aa: CASSPDRVNEQFF

abundance: .
v_gene: TRBV7-8
d_gene: TRBD1
j_gene: TRBJ1-5
CDR3nt: TGTGCCAGCAGCCCATATACAGGGGTAGACCAGCCCCAGCATTTT
CDR3aa: CASSPYTGVDQPQHF

abundance: .
v_gene: TRBV2
d_gene: TRBD1
j_gene: TRBJ2-5
CDR3nt: TGTGCCAGCATTCGACAGGGTTACCAAGAGACCCAGTACTTC
CDR3aa: CASIRQGYQETQYF

abundance: .
v_gene: TRBV18
d_gene: .
j_gene: TRBJ2-2
CDR3nt: TGTGCCAGCTCACCTTCACAAATCCAAATAACAAACACCGGGGAGCTGTTTTTT
CDR3aa: CASSPSQIQITNTGELFF

abundance: once
v_gene: TRBV6-5
d_gene: TRBD1
j_gene: TRBJ1-4
CDR3nt: TGTGCCAGCAGGAGACAGGGGGGGAATGAAAAACTGTTTTTT
CDR3aa: CASRRQGGNEKLFF

abundance: .
v_gene: TRBV24-1
d_gene: .
j_gene: TRBJ1-5
CDR3nt: TGTACGGGGGTGGGGGGAAATCAGCCCCAGCATTTT
CDR3aa: CTGVGGNQPQHF

abundance: .
v_gene: TRBV6-5
d_gene: TRBD1
j_gene: TRBJ2-7
CDR3nt: TGTGCCAGCAGTTACTCCTACAGGGGGGACTACGAGCAGTACTTC
CDR3aa: CASSYSYRGDYEQYF

abundance: .
v_gene: TRBV2
d_gene: .
j_gene: TRBJ1-6
CDR3nt: TGTGCCAGCAGTGCACAGGCCTCCTATAATTCACCCCTCCACTTT
CDR3aa: CASSAQASYNSPLHF

abundance: .
v_gene: TRBV6-4
d_gene: TRBD1
j_gene: TRBJ2-7
CDR3nt: TGTGCCAGCGTCTGTGGGACAGGGTACTACGAGCAGTACTTC
CDR3aa: CASVCGTGYYEQYF

abundance: .
v_gene: TRBV2
d_gene: TRBD1
j_gene: TRBJ2-2
CDR3nt: TGTGCCAGCAGTTGGACAGGGATTTCCGGGGAGCTGTTTTTT
CDR3aa: CASSWTGISGELFF

abundance: .
v_gene: TRBV28
d_gene: TRBD1
j_gene: TRBJ1-4
CDR3nt: TGTGCCAGCACCATCCCGGGACAGGGTAATGAAAAACTGTTTTTT
CDR3aa: CASTIPGQGNEKLFF

abundance: .
v_gene: TRBV5-1
d_gene: TRBD2
j_gene: TRBJ2-3
CDR3nt: TGCGCCAGCAGCTTTCGGACTAGCGGGAGTTTGACAGATACGCAGTATTTT
CDR3aa: CASSFRTSGSLTDTQYF

abundance: .
v_gene: TRBV9
d_gene: .
j_gene: TRBJ2-7
CDR3nt: TGTGCCAGCAGCGTTTCAGGGACCTACGAGCAGTACTTC
CDR3aa: CASSVSGTYEQYF

abundance: .
v_gene: TRBV5-1
d_gene: .
j_gene: TRBJ1-1
CDR3nt: TGCGCCAGCAGCCATGAGGGAGGCACTGAAGCTTTCTTT
CDR3aa: CASSHEGGTEAFF

abundance: .
v_gene: TRBV28
d_gene: .
j_gene: TRBJ1-1
CDR3nt: TGTGCCAGCAGTTTTCTACTGAAGATTATTAACACTGAAGCTTTCTTT
CDR3aa: CASSFLLKIINTEAFF

abundance: .
v_gene: TRBV29-1
d_gene: TRBD1
j_gene: TRBJ2-1
CDR3nt: TGCAGCGTTGAGCTCCCGGGACAGGGGGCGAATGAGCAGTTCTTC
CDR3aa: CSVELPGQGANEQFF

abundance: once
v_gene: TRBV10-3
d_gene: .
j_gene: TRBJ1-3
CDR3nt: TGTGCCACCGGGGACACCATATATTTT
CDR3aa: CATGDTIYF

abundance: .
v_gene: TRBV3-1/TRBV3-2
d_gene: .
j_gene: TRBJ1-2
CDR3nt: TGTGCCAGCAGCCCGAGGCAGGGGCACTATGGCTACACCTTC
CDR3aa: CASSPRQGHYGYTF

abundance: .
v_gene: TRBV10-3
d_gene: .
j_gene: TRBJ1-3
CDR3nt: TGTGCCATCAGTGACCGGTGGGCTACAGGTACCTCTGGAAACACCATATATTTT
CDR3aa: CAISDRWATGTSGNTIYF

abundance: .
v_gene: TRBV20-1
d_gene: .
j_gene: TRBJ1-5
CDR3nt: TGCAGTGCTAGTCTCGAAGCGGGTCCCTATAGCAATCAGCCCCAGCATTTT
CDR3aa: CSASLEAGPYSNQPQHF